The sequence of this T cell receptor (beta chain) was determined in a study of T cells in Graves' hyperthyroidism and ophthalmopathy. In the case of this clonotype: As yet, its antigen is unknown.

Study results and caveats: Blood samples included most of the expanded thyroid clonotypes exceeding 0.001.

The germline V gene has CDR1 SGHRS and CDR2 YFSETQ. The V end was cut by 2 bases, the J end by 4 bases, with 12 bases between. The CDR3 contains 14 residues. Amplification targeted TCR beta CDR3 regions from RNA transcripts. The primer set for the first-round RT-PCR of the TCR CDR3 was HTBI. TCRdb independently ran MiXCR on the multiplex PCR reads; one entry per CDR3 protein. The sample includes about 410,000 distinct CDR3 sequences, about 14% seen only once; the top ten take around 14%. Researchers barred patients who had uncontrolled infection, other autoimmune disease, pregnancy or lactation. Diagnoses were made from clinical symptoms, serum measures (thyroxine and TRAb), thyroid ultrasound and orbital computed tomography. The PBMCs were sourced from fresh peripheral blood (more than 9 ml).

The chain employs TRBV5-1 and TRBJ1-2, with D uncertain. The material sequenced was blood. The receptor was derived from a man younger than 30 with Graves' ophthalmopathy. This CDR3 reads CASSLEVPSYGYTF. As DNA, the CDR3 is TGCGCCAGCAGCTTAGAGGTACCGTCCTATGGCTACACCTTC.